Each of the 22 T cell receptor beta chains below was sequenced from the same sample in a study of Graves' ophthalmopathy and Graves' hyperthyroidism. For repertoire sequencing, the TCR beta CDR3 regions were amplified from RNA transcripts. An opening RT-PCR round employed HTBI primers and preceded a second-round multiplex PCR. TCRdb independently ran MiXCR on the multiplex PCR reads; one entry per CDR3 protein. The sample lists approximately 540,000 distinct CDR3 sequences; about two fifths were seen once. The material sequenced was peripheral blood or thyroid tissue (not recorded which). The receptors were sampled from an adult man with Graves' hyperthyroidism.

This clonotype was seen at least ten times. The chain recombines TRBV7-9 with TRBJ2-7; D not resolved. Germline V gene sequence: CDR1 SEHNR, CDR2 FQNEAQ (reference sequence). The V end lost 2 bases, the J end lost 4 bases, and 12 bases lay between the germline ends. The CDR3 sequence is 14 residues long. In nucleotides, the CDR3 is TGTGCCAGCAGCTTATTACTGGCCCCTTACGAGCAGTACTTC. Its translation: CASSLLLAPYEQYF.

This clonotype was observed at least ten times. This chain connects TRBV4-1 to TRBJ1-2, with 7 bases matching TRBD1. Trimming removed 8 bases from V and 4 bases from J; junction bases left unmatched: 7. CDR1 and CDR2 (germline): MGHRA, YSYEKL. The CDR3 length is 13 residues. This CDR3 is CASRRQGGYGYTF. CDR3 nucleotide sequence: TGCGCCAGCCGACGACAGGGTGGCTATGGCTACACCTTC.

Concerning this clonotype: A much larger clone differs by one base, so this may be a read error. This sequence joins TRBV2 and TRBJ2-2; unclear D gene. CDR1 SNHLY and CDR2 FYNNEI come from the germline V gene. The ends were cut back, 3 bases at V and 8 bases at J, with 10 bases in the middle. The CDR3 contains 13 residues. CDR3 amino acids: CASSEVQAGELFF. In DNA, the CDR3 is TGTGCCAGCAGTGAGGTGCAAGCAGGGGAGCTGTTTTTT.

In DNA, the CDR3 is TGTGCCAGCAGCCCCGGGCTAGGGCAGATCAATGAGCAGTTCTTC. It translates to CASSPGLGQINEQFF. The rearrangement links TRBV7-6 to TRBJ2-7; D remains unclear. The end of the DNA aligns better with TRBJ2-1, so the J call may be wrong. The germline V gene has CDR1 SGHVS and CDR2 FNYEAQ. CDR3 length equals 15 residues.

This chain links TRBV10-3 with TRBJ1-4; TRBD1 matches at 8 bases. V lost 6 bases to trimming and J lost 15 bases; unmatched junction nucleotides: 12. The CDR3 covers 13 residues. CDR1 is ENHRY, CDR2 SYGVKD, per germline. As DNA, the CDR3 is TGTGCCATCAGGCCGGACAGGGAAGATCGGTTGTTTTTT. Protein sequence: CAIRPDREDRLFF.

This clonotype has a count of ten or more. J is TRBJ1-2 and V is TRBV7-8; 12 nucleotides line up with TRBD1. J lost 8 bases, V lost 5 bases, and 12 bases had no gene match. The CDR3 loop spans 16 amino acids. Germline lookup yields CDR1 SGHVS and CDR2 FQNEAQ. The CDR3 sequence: CASSQGGTGGPWGYTF. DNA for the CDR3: TGTGCCAGCAGCCAAGGGGGGACAGGGGGCCCTTGGGGCTACACCTTC.

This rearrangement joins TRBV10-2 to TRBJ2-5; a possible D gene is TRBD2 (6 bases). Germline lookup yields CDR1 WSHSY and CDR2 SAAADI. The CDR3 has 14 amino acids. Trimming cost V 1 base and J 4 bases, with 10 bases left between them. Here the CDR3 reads CASSELSGGETQYF. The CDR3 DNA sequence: TGCGCCAGCAGTGAGTTATCCGGGGGAGAGACCCAGTACTTC.

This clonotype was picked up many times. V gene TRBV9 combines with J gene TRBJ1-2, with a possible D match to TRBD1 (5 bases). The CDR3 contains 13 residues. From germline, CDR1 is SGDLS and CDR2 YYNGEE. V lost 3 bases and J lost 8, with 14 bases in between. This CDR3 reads CASSEQDLAGYTF. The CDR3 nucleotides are TGTGCCAGCAGCGAACAGGACCTGGCGGGCTACACCTTC.

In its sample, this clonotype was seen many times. CDR3 sequence (DNA): TGTGCCAGCTCACCAAAGGGGGCGTATGGCTACACCTTC. Translation: CASSPKGAYGYTF. The rearrangement joins TRBV18 to TRBJ1-2; 7 positions match TRBD1. J lost 5 bases, V lost 2 bases, and 2 bases had no gene match. The V gene's germline CDR1 is KGHSH and CDR2 LQKENI. The CDR3 has 13 amino acids.

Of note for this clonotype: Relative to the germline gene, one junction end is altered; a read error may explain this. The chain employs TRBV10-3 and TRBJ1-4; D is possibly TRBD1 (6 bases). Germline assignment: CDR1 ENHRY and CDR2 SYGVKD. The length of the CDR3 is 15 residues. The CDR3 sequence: CASSSRGDPNEKLFF. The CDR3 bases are TGTGCCAGCAGTTCCAGGGGAGATCCTAATGAAAAACTGTTTTTT.

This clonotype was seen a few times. CDR3 DNA sequence: TGTGCCAGCAGTTACCAGCATCGAGGGTTCGCCTATAATTCACCCCTCCACTTT. It yields the protein CASSYQHRGFAYNSPLHF. V is TRBV6-2 or TRBV6-3 and J is TRBJ1-6, with D unresolved. Germline V gene data show CDR1 as MNHEY and CDR2 as SVGEGT. V lost 2 bases to trimming and J lost 2 bases, with 16 bases between them. The CDR3 runs to 18 residues.

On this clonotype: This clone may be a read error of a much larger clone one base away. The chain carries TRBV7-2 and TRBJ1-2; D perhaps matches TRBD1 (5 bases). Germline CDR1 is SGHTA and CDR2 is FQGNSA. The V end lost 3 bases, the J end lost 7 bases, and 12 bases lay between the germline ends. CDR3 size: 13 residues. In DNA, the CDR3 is TGTGCCAGCAGCTTCTGGGGGGGAACTGGCTACACCTTC. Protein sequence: CASSFWGGTGYTF.

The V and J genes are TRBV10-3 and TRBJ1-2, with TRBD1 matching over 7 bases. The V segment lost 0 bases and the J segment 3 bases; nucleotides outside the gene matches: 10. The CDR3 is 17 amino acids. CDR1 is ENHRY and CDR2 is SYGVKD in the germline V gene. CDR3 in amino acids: CAISESGEIGGDYGYTF. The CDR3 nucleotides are TGTGCCATCAGTGAGTCCGGCGAGATAGGGGGCGACTATGGCTACACCTTC.

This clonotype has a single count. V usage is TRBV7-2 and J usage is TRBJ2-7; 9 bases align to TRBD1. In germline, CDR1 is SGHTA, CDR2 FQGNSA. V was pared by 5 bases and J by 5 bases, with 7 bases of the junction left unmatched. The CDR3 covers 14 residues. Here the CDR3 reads CASSQDRGAHEQYF. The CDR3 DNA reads TGTGCCAGCAGCCAGGACAGGGGCGCGCACGAGCAGTACTTC.

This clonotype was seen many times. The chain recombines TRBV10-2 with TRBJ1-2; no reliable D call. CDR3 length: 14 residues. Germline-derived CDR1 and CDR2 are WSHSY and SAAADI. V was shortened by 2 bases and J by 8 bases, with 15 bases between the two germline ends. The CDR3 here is CASSEEGPRTGYTF. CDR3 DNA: TGCGCCAGCAGTGAGGAAGGACCCCGGACGGGCTACACCTTC.

CDR3: CASSPLIQGKGNTIYF. As DNA, the CDR3 is TGTGCCAGCTCACCATTAATCCAGGGAAAGGGAAACACCATATATTTT. The rearrangement links TRBV7-3 to TRBJ1-3, with D possibly being TRBD1 (5 bases). V shed 8 bases and J shed 4 bases, with 21 bases lying between them. The germline V gene encodes CDR1 SGHTA and CDR2 FQGTGA. This CDR3 comprises 16 residues.

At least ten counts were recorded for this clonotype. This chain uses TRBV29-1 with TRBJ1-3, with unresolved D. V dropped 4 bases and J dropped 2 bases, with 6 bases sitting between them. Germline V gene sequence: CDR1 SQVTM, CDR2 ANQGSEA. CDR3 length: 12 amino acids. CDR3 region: CSVVGTGNTIYF. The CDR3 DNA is TGCAGCGTTGTTGGAACTGGAAACACCATATATTTT.

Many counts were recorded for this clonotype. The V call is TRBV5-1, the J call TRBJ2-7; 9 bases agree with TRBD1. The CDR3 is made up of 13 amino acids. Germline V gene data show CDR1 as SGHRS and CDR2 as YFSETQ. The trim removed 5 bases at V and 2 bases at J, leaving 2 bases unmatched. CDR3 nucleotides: TGCGCCAGCAGGGGACAGGGTGCCTACGAGCAGTACTTC. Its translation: CASRGQGAYEQYF.

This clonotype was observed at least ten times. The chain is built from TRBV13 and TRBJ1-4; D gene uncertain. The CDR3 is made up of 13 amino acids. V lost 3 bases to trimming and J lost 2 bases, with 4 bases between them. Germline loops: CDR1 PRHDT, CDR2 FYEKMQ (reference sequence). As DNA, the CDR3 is TGTGCCAGCAGCTTCCAGACTAATGAAAAACTGTTTTTT. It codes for CASSFQTNEKLFF.

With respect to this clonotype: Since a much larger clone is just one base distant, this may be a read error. Here the CDR3 DNA reads TGTGCCAGCAGTTTCGGGACAGGCAATTATAATTCACCCCTCCACTTT. The encoded protein is CASSFGTGNYNSPLHF. The V call is TRBV13, the J call TRBJ1-6; 8 nucleotides match TRBD1. The CDR3 is 16 amino acids. With 6 bases clipped from V and 4 bases from J, the junction kept 8 bases outside the gene matches. Per the germline V gene, CDR1 is PRHDT and CDR2 is FYEKMQ (reference sequence).

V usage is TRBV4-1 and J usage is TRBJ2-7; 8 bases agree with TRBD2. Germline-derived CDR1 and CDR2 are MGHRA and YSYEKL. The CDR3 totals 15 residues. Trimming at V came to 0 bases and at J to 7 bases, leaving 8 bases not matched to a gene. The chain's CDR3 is CASSQERTSSREQYF. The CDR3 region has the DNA TGCGCCAGCAGCCAAGAACGGACTAGCTCTCGGGAGCAGTACTTC.

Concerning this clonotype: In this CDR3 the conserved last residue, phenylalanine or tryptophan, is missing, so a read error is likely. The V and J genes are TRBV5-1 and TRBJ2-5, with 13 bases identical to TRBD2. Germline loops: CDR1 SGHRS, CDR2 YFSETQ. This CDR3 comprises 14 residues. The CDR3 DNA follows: TGCGCCTGCAGCTTACTAGCGGGAGGGGAGACCCAGTACCTC. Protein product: CACSLLAGGETQYL.